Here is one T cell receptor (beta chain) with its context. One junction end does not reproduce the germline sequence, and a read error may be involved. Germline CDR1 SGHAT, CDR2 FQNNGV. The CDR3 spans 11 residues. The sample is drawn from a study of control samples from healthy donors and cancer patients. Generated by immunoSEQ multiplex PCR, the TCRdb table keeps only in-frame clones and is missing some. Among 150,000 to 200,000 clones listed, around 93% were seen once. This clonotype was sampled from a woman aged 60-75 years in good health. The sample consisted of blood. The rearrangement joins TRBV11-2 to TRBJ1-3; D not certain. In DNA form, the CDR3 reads TGTGCCAGCAGCTTAGGTCCCTATCTCCTTTTT. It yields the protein CASSLGPYLLF.